A selection of T cell receptor beta chains follows, all from one sample in a study of beta chain features in type 1 diabetes. Profiled with immunoSEQ multiplex PCR; TCRdb holds only in-frame clones, not every one. Among around 500,000 clones listed, around 30% were seen once. The specimen was naive CD4+ T cells from blood. Every receptor here comes from a man younger than 30 in good health. Both conserved end residues are part of each CDR3. The D gene is left open where the match is weak.

V: TRBV9
D: -
J: TRBJ2-1
CDR3: CASSPIPRESLVNEQFF

V: TRBV18
D: -
J: TRBJ2-7
CDR3: CASGGSWYEQYF

V: TRBV20-1
D: -
J: TRBJ2-3
CDR3: CSVRRVDTQYF

V: TRBV20-1
D: -
J: TRBJ2-7
CDR3: CSARDNYEQYF

V: TRBV28
D: -
J: TRBJ2-7
CDR3: CASTSGRGEQYF

V: TRBV14
D: -
J: TRBJ1-2
CDR3: CASSPRTFNGYTF

V: TRBV28
D: -
J: TRBJ1-3
CDR3: CASSFSGNTIYF

V: TRBV28
D: TRBD1
J: TRBJ1-1
CDR3: CASSLSWTGGAFF

V: TRBV30
D: TRBD2
J: TRBJ2-5
CDR3: CAWDRGGRNQETQYF

V: TRBV30
D: -
J: TRBJ2-7
CDR3: CAWRGRGGSYEQYF

V: TRBV6-1
D: TRBD2
J: TRBJ2-1
CDR3: CASSKGTSGFTEQFF

V: TRBV29-1
D: TRBD1
J: TRBJ2-7
CDR3: CSVSSPGTGLEQYF

V: TRBV7-2
D: -
J: TRBJ2-5
CDR3: CASSLTLDRETQYF

V: TRBV19
D: TRBD2
J: TRBJ2-1
CDR3: CASVAGPATYNEQFF

V: TRBV7-9
D: TRBD2
J: TRBJ2-1
CDR3: CASSLIRLAGNNEQFF

V: TRBV30
D: -
J: TRBJ2-1
CDR3: CAWTPRGSYSYNEQFF

V: TRBV29-1
D: -
J: TRBJ2-7
CDR3: CSALHEPYEQYF

V: TRBV29-1
D: TRBD2
J: TRBJ2-1
CDR3: CSVERLAGEGEQFF

V: TRBV7-2
D: -
J: TRBJ2-1
CDR3: CASSLTINEQFF

V: TRBV14
D: -
J: TRBJ1-1
CDR3: CASSRRNTEAFF

V: TRBV2
D: -
J: TRBJ1-1
CDR3: CASSGYNTEAFF

V: TRBV30
D: -
J: TRBJ2-1
CDR3: CAWRVNRRDEQFF

V: TRBV10-3
D: TRBD1
J: TRBJ2-3
CDR3: CATRGDRETDTQYF

V: TRBV9
D: TRBD1
J: TRBJ2-3
CDR3: CASSPRQGQGSTQYF

V: TRBV7-9
D: -
J: TRBJ1-1
CDR3: CASSLGAERQAFF

V: TRBV19
D: TRBD1
J: TRBJ2-3
CDR3: CASSGDRVADTQYF

V: TRBV5-4
D: -
J: TRBJ1-1
CDR3: CASSLYGATEAFF

V: TRBV6-6
D: TRBD1
J: TRBJ2-3
CDR3: CASSYPTGRTDTQYF

V: TRBV7-9
D: TRBD2
J: TRBJ2-1
CDR3: CASSLAGGPWEQFF

V: TRBV5-1
D: TRBD2
J: TRBJ2-3
CDR3: CASRPWRAGGPSADTQYF

V: TRBV7-2
D: TRBD2
J: TRBJ2-1
CDR3: CASSAQPGLAAYNEQFF

V: TRBV11-1
D: -
J: TRBJ1-5
CDR3: CASSHAGANQPQHF

V: TRBV2
D: -
J: TRBJ2-3
CDR3: CASNVGGTDTQYF

V: TRBV4-1
D: TRBD2
J: TRBJ2-1
CDR3: CASSQGPSGSNEQFF

V: TRBV5-4
D: -
J: TRBJ2-4
CDR3: CASSFRPRQGGNIQYF

V: TRBV7-9
D: -
J: TRBJ1-2
CDR3: CASSLGGNSYGYTF

V: TRBV18
D: -
J: TRBJ2-4
CDR3: CASSPNLAQDIQYF

V: TRBV9
D: TRBD1
J: TRBJ2-5
CDR3: CASSARGSQETQYF